These T cell receptor beta chains were read from a single sample in a study of CXCR3-negative and CXCR3-positive naive CD8 T cells. TCRdb reanalyzed the 5' RACE reads and collapses them to one entry per CDR3 protein, without DNA. This repertoire includes 150,000 to 160,000 distinct CDR3 sequences. Sequenced: naive CXCR3+ CD8+ T cells from blood. These receptors were taken from a human donor in good health. Some clones in this sample may be carry-over from other donors' samples. Each CDR3 is given with its conserved first and last residue.

TRBJ2-7	15	TRBV3-1	CASSSGEGGTYEQYF
TRBJ1-2	15	TRBV6-2/TRBV6-3	CASRPYMTGSYGYTF
TRBJ1-3	18	TRBV19	CASPKKRDIDFSGNTIYF
TRBJ2-7	14	TRBV12-3/TRBV12-4	CASSLSDGNYEQYF
TRBJ1-2	16	TRBV29-1	CSVEEYMRDRGDGYTF
TRBJ2-2	12	TRBV9	CASSVGVGELFF
TRBJ2-7	17	TRBV11-2	CASSLGVDSGRPYEQYF
TRBJ2-7	14	TRBV28	CASSLQGAAYEQYF
TRBJ2-5	17	TRBV7-7	CASSLTFPRGAVETQYF
TRBJ2-1	16	TRBV12-3/TRBV12-4	CASSLDPGGAYNEQFF
TRBJ1-5	15	TRBV4-3	CASSQDRAGNQPQHF
TRBJ2-7	15	TRBV21-1	CASSKGGGELYEQYF
TRBJ1-5	15	TRBV5-1	CASSLAGRSNQPQHF
TRBJ2-1	16	TRBV12-2	CASRSDSQGYYNEQFF
TRBJ2-7	13	TRBV20-1	CSGYGQSSYEQYF
TRBJ1-1	15	TRBV7-6	CASSPAADRVPEAFF
TRBJ2-1	16	TRBV7-3	CASSLGPGGVYNEQFF
TRBJ2-2	18	TRBV2	CASSEALPGGVATGELFF
TRBJ2-1	13	TRBV15	CATSRPPSPEQFF
TRBJ1-5	13	TRBV27	CASSLRGHQPQHF
TRBJ2-7	16	TRBV12-3/TRBV12-4	CASSSPMGEGPDEQYF
TRBJ2-7	12	TRBV12-3/TRBV12-4	CASSPRPYEQYF
TRBJ1-2	12	TRBV6-2/TRBV6-3	CASSTYMDGYTF
TRBJ2-3	15	TRBV5-6	CASSPHTGDTDTQYF
TRBJ1-2	13	TRBV7-9	CASSPDRNYGYTF
TRBJ2-7	12	TRBV15	CATSTGPYEQYF
TRBJ1-6	14	TRBV23-1	CASDRRVGNSPLHF
TRBJ1-4	15	TRBV5-1	CASSLEQGWNEKLFF
TRBJ2-5	14	TRBV5-4	CASSLEVAEETQYF
TRBJ2-7	19	TRBV15	CATSRDKGSGSPSSYEQYF
TRBJ2-7	15	TRBV9	CASSPSGGSSYEQYF
TRBJ2-2	14	TRBV4-1	CASSQGWNTGELFF
TRBJ2-2	20	TRBV12-3/TRBV12-4	CASSLAPGGQHGRAGGELFF
TRBJ1-2	12	TRBV5-1	CASSVDVYGYTF
TRBJ1-2	13	TRBV12-3/TRBV12-4	CASNTRGVYGYTF
TRBJ2-4	18	TRBV5-6	CASSLAGFRHQLRNIQYF
TRBJ2-3	15	TRBV4-1	CASSSPGVGSDTQYF
TRBJ2-1	12	TRBV7-3	CASSSGEGGQFF
TRBJ1-1	12	TRBV28	CASSFRYTEAFF
TRBJ1-2	12	TRBV29-1	CSVGGTGSGYTF